This section outlines one TCR beta chain sequence together with its context. Its specificity is unknown. The record originates from a study of T cell responses to AZD1222 COVID-19 vaccine. Study context: Pooling covered second doses at about 4 or about 12 weeks. Regarding the study as a whole: It should be noted that donors were predominantly white British and more often female, and clonal diversity was possibly underestimated. Unmutated variant regions are reportedly targeted by nearly half of spike-specific TCRs. With two AZD1222 doses given, Spike-specific TCR breadth and depth both rose.

From germline, CDR1 is SGHNT and CDR2 YYREEE (reference sequence). CDR3 length: 14 amino acids. The V end was cut by 2 bases, the J end by 3 bases, with 10 bases between. The repertoire was sequenced with immunoSEQ multiplex PCR; TCRdb's copy has only in-frame clones and lacks some. The sample records tens of thousands of clones, about 80% being singletons. The clonotype was recovered from an adult in good health. V and J are TRBV5-4 and TRBJ2-3; tentatively, D is TRBD2 (6 bases). Sequenced here: peripheral blood, sampled on day 0 of AZD1222 vaccination. For the CDR3, the DNA is TGTGCCAGCAGCTTTTCGGGGGTAACAGATACGCAGTATTTT. It yields the protein CASSFSGVTDTQYF.